The following is a T cell receptor beta chain sequence with its context. Its matching antigen is unknown. At one of its ends the junction is not consistent with the germline gene, which may arise from a read error. The source of the sample is a study of OX40 agonist ivuxolimab in advanced cancers. About the study: Ivuxolimab is a fully human IgG2 antibody that activates OX40 (CD134). Three patients got partial responses; one had hepatocellular carcinoma and two had cutaneous melanoma.

Germline CDR1 reads MDHEN; CDR2 reads SYDVKM. The CDR3 runs 15 residues. General study points: Clonal expansion was seen in CD4+ and CD8+ blood T cells by week 6 at 0.1 to 3.0 mg/kg.

The table came from immunoSEQ multiplex PCR; TCRdb's copy has only in-frame clones and leaves some out. Of about 77,000 clones listed, 90% to 95% are singletons. The chain links TRBV28 to TRBJ1-1; the D gene is possibly TRBD1 (5 bases). Sequenced material: CD4+ or CD8+ T cells sorted from blood, taken in a trial of the OX40 agonist ivuxolimab. This receptor was taken from an adult with an advanced solid tumor such as melanoma, head and neck, liver or kidney cancer. CDR3 bases: TGTGCTAGCATTCTTTTAGGGCAGGGCCCCACTGAAGCTTTCTTT. Translated: CASILLGQGPTEAFF. Based on the CDR3 plus reference TRBV28 and TRBJ1-1, the full variable domain is DVKVTQSSRYLVKRTGEKVFLECVQDMDHENMFWYRQDPGLGLRLIYFSYDVKMKEKGDIPEGYSVSREKKERFSLILESASTNQTSMYLCASILLGQGPTEAFFGQGTRLTVV.